This T cell receptor (beta chain) stems from a study of blood T cell repertoires in COVID-19. Study overall: Italy, Spain and the United States were the sources of the convalescent and acute COVID-19 samples. The analysed material was cDNA or gDNA that came from T cells, B-cell-depleted T cells, or PBMCs.

This clone appeared a few times. Original analysis: Cell counts per sample came from amplifying reference gene primers. TCRdb keeps only in-frame clones here, not all; method: immunoSEQ multiplex PCR. The DNA gave D and trimming, while V, J and clone size come from that table. Here the sample spans 200,000 to 250,000 clones, 92% being singletons. Germline trimming cut 4 bases from V and 3 bases from J; bases unmatched to any gene: 4. The germline V gene encodes CDR1 SGHRS and CDR2 YFSETQ. This CDR3 is 13 amino acids long. This receptor was taken from a man aged 25-45 years with acute or convalescent COVID-19. The V gene is TRBV5-1, the J gene TRBJ2-7, with 7 bases lining up with TRBD1. Sequenced: peripheral blood. DNA of the CDR3: TGCGCCAGCAGCCTGGGACAGAACTACGAGCAGTACTTC. This gives the protein CASSLGQNYEQYF.